These T cell receptor beta chains were read from a single sample in a study of blood T cell repertoires in COVID-19. Assay: immunoSEQ multiplex PCR; the TCRdb copy retains only in-frame clones and omits some. The table has about 240,000 clones, approximately 90% seen once; the top ten hold about a tenth. The specimen was peripheral blood. The origin of the receptors is a woman in her 50s with COVID-19, enrolled during active disease. Each CDR3 is given with its conserved first and last residue. D genes are given only for firm matches. A row's size may be missing; if present it is once, few, many or a size class.

v_call	j_call	clone_size	d_call	cdr3_aa	cdr3_nt
TRBV5-1	TRBJ1-1	NA	NA	CASSLEARSGTEAFF	TGCGCCAGCAGCTTGGAGGCCAGGTCGGGGACTGAAGCTTTCTTT
TRBV4-2	TRBJ2-1	NA	TRBD2	CASTLRLADEQFF	TGTGCCAGCACCCTACGACTAGCGGATGAGCAGTTCTTC
TRBV29-1	TRBJ2-3	NA	TRBD2	CSVRRGGPNFSTDTQYF	TGCAGCGTTAGGCGGGGGGGACCCAATTTTTCCACAGATACGCAGTATTTT
TRBV5-6	TRBJ1-1	once	TRBD1	CASSLGAQGRSTEAFF	TGTGCCAGCAGCTTGGGAGCACAGGGGAGGAGCACTGAAGCTTTCTTT
TRBV14	TRBJ1-1	NA	NA	CASRRQNTEAFF	TGTGCCAGCAGACGACAGAACACTGAAGCTTTCTTT
TRBV27	TRBJ1-5	NA	TRBD1	CASSADRGQPQHF	TGTGCCAGTTCTGCGGACAGGGGTCAGCCCCAGCATTTT
TRBV19	TRBJ2-2	NA	NA	CASSSDWNTGELFF	TGTGCCAGTAGTAGTGACTGGAACACCGGGGAGCTGTTTTTT
TRBV7-9	TRBJ1-3	many	NA	CASSESGTRGYTIYF	TGTGCCAGCAGCGAGAGCGGGACAAGAGGGTACACCATATATTTT
TRBV11-2	TRBJ2-5	once	NA	CASSFRSSRQETQYF	TGTGCCAGCAGCTTCCGGTCAAGCCGGCAAGAGACCCAGTACTTC
TRBV5-1	TRBJ1-1	once	TRBD1	CASSWGQGTNTEAFF	TGCGCCAGCAGCTGGGGACAGGGAACGAACACTGAAGCTTTCTTT
TRBV6-1	TRBJ1-2	NA	TRBD1	CASSEAPTGVHGYTF	TGTGCCAGCAGTGAAGCCCCGACAGGGGTCCATGGCTACACCTTC
TRBV6-6	TRBJ1-4	NA	NA	CASRGGRGGEKLFF	TGTGCCAGCAGAGGCGGCAGGGGCGGTGAAAAACTGTTTTTT
TRBV10-3	TRBJ2-7	NA	NA	CAITGLYQGGFEQYF	TGTGCCATCACGGGTCTGTATCAGGGTGGGTTCGAGCAGTACTTC
TRBV7-7	TRBJ2-2	NA	TRBD1	CASSLGQPNTGELFF	TGTGCCAGCAGCTTGGGACAGCCGAACACCGGGGAGCTGTTTTTT
TRBV5-4	TRBJ2-3	NA	NA	CASSLDTPSTDTQYF	TGTGCCAGCAGCTTGGACACCCCTAGCACAGATACGCAGTATTTT
TRBV12-1	TRBJ1-1	NA	NA	CASSLLGTGTSGTEAFF	TGTGCCAGCAGCTTACTTGGGACAGGGACGTCTGGGACTGAAGCTTTCTTT
TRBV6-1	TRBJ2-3	NA	TRBD2	CASSEKASGGDTQYF	TGTGCCAGCAGTGAGAAGGCTAGCGGGGGAGATACGCAGTATTTT
TRBV27	TRBJ2-7	NA	TRBD2	CASRGGDSYEQYF	TGTGCCAGCAGGGGGGGGGACTCCTACGAGCAGTACTTC
TRBV7-2	TRBJ1-2	once	NA	CASSVDSYGYTF	TGTGCCAGCAGCGTGGACAGCTATGGCTACACCTTC
TRBV11-2	TRBJ2-5	NA	TRBD2	CASSYFRGRDQETQYF	TGTGCCAGCAGCTATTTCCGCGGGAGAGACCAAGAGACCCAGTACTTC
TRBV6-1	TRBJ1-2	NA	NA	CASSEGEVRGYTF	TGTGCCAGCAGTGAAGGCGAGGTACGGGGCTACACCTTC
TRBV5-5	TRBJ2-7	NA	TRBD1	CASREGQGPYEQYF	TGTGCCAGCAGAGAGGGACAGGGTCCCTACGAGCAGTACTTC
TRBV3-1/TRBV3-2	TRBJ1-5	NA	NA	CASSQNLDRDQPQHF	TGTGCCAGCAGCCAGAACCTGGACAGAGATCAGCCCCAGCATTTT